This T cell receptor beta chain was retrieved from a study of regulatory T cells in long-lasting Graves disease. Overall study results and limits: It was in persistent disease that TRBV28, TRBJ1-2 and TRBJ2-5 were favored. Peripheral blood, not thyroid tissue, was the sole material studied. Less diverse TCR repertoires were seen in persistent Graves' patients than in newly diagnosed ones.

This clonotype was seen only a few times. Its specificity is not known. Germline V gives CDR1 MDHEN, CDR2 SYDVKM. The V end was cut by 3 bases, the J end by 8 bases, with 11 bases between. The CDR3 length is 13 residues. Libraries of TCR beta came from iRepertoire HTBI primers plus Arm-PCR of CDR3 regions. Each CDR3 protein gets one entry after TCRdb re-called the multiplex PCR reads with MiXCR. The table includes approximately 690,000 distinct CDR3 sequences, around 30% detected once. As to time point: persistent/refractory GD, antithyroid drugs over 5 years with positive TRAb. PBMC-derived RNA was used for the TCR library. An endocrinology department in Xi'an, China, supplied the patients.

The V call is TRBV28, the J call TRBJ2-4, with a tentative D call TRBD1 (6 bases). The TCR originated in a female donor with Graves disease. Sequencing used peripheral blood mononuclear cells (PBMCs), obtained when the disease was refractory, from a patient treated with antithyroid drugs. In nucleotides, the CDR3 is TGTGCCAGCAGTTTTAGCAGGGGACACATTCAGTACTTC. Amino acid sequence: CASSFSRGHIQYF.